The sequence of this T cell receptor (beta chain) was determined in a study of neurological immune-mediated disorders. This clonotype was counted many times. The sorted libraries started from about 950,000 CD4+ or CD8+ T cells. The CDR3 extends over 13 amino acids. Trimming pared 2 bases from V and 7 bases from J, leaving 12 bases between. Synthesis of cDNA was accomplished via 5'RACE employing 10-nucleotide random UMIs. TCRdb reprocessed the 5' RACE reads with MiXCR, giving one entry per CDR3 protein. The data hold fewer than 50,000 distinct CDR3 sequences, with roughly 15% observed a single time. This TCR was sampled from a woman aged 60-75 years with HTLV-1-associated myelopathy (HAM/TSP). The chain links TRBV12-3 or TRBV12-4 to TRBJ2-7; D is uncertain. Sample: CD4+ T cells from blood. CDR3 sequence: CASSLTGVGEQYF. CDR3 nucleotides: TGTGCCAGCAGTTTAACTGGGGTTGGGGAGCAGTACTTC.